Following are 17 T cell receptor beta chains from one sample sequenced in a study of OX40 agonist ivuxolimab in advanced cancers. The assay was immunoSEQ multiplex PCR, and TCRdb's table has in-frame clones only and misses some. The sample carries 65,000 to 85,000 clones, roughly 90% recorded once. The starting material was CD4+ or CD8+ T cells sorted from blood, obtained in a trial of the OX40 agonist ivuxolimab. Source of these receptors: an adult with an advanced solid tumor such as melanoma, head and neck, liver or kidney cancer.

In nucleotides, the CDR3 is TGTGCCAGCAGTTTTGGGGCCGCGGGGGCTACCTACAATGAGCAGTTCTTC. Protein product: CASSFGAAGATYNEQFF. The chain uses TRBV27 and TRBJ2-1; the D gene is possibly TRBD2 (7 bases). The V gene lost 3 bases and the J gene lost 2 bases, with 17 bases spanning the gap. This CDR3 contains 17 residues. Germline V gene lookup returns CDR1 MNHEY and CDR2 SMNVEV (reference sequence).

The V gene is TRBV30, the J gene TRBJ2-7, with 12 bases fitting TRBD2. The V segment lost 5 bases and the J segment 6 bases; nucleotides outside the gene matches: 2. In germline, CDR1 is GTSNPN, CDR2 SVGIG (reference sequence). The CDR3 contains 12 residues. CDR3 coding DNA: TGTGCCTGGGGACTAGCGGGGAGCGAGCAGTACTTC. Its translation is CAWGLAGSEQYF.

The chain uses TRBV7-3 and TRBJ2-2; the match to TRBD1 covers 9 bases. V was pared by 3 bases and J by 1 base, with 0 bases of the junction left unmatched. The V gene's germline CDR1 is SGHTA and CDR2 FQGTGA. The CDR3 runs to 15 residues. This CDR3 is CASSLGQGNTGELFF. Here the CDR3 DNA reads TGTGCCAGCAGCTTGGGACAGGGGAACACCGGGGAGCTGTTTTTT.

The chain has TRBV18 and TRBJ1-2; 9 bases map to TRBD1. The germline V gene has CDR1 KGHSH and CDR2 LQKENI. V shed 6 bases, J shed 6 bases, and the junction held 23 bases outside the gene matches. This CDR3 region has 19 residues. For the CDR3, the DNA is TGTGCCAGCTCCGGGACCATAAACATTGTGGGGACAGGGTCTCATGGCTACACCTTC. Amino acids: CASSGTINIVGTGSHGYTF.

V usage is TRBV13 and J usage is TRBJ2-2; unclear D gene. Germline loops: CDR1 PRHDT, CDR2 FYEKMQ (reference sequence). Trimming left V 5 bases short and J 4 bases short, with 14 bases between. CDR3 length equals 15 residues. The CDR3: CASSHTLFPTGELFF. The CDR3 DNA follows: TGTGCCAGCAGCCACACCCTTTTCCCCACCGGGGAGCTGTTTTTT.

This sequence joins TRBV10-3 and TRBJ2-5; 10 bases align to TRBD1. J gave up 7 bases and V 0 bases, and 8 bases lay outside the gene matches. The CDR3 contains 16 residues. Germline CDR1 reads ENHRY; CDR2 reads SYGVKD. CDR3 DNA sequence: TGTGCCATCAGTGAGTCCCAGGACAGGGGGGGACCGACCCAGTACTTC. Translated, it gives CAISESQDRGGPTQYF.

The rearrangement joins TRBV25-1 to TRBJ1-1; 9 bases map to TRBD1. The germline gives CDR1 MGHDK, CDR2 SYGVNS. The V segment lost 3 bases and the J segment 4 bases; nucleotides outside the gene matches: 12. This CDR3 is 17 amino acids long. The chain's CDR3 is CASSDRGTGGLGTEAFF. Written as DNA, the CDR3 is TGTGCCAGCAGTGACCGGGGAACAGGGGGCTTGGGCACTGAAGCTTTCTTT.

The table lists this clone with a few counts. CDR3 DNA sequence: TGCGCCAGCAGCCGTAGCGACAGCTTGAACACTGAAGCTTTCTTT. Its translation: CASSRSDSLNTEAFF. The chain uses TRBV4-1 and TRBJ1-1, with D possibly matching TRBD1 (5 bases). Germline V lookup: CDR1 MGHRA, CDR2 YSYEKL. The CDR3 consists of 15 residues. The ends were cut back, 4 bases at V and 0 bases at J, with 12 bases in the middle.

The chain couples TRBV6-1 to TRBJ1-5; 7 nucleotides align to TRBD1. This CDR3 region has 15 residues. CDR1 and CDR2 (germline): MNHNS, SASEGT. Trimming took 7 bases from V and 0 from J; bases not matched to a gene: 6. As DNA, the CDR3 is TGTGCCAGCAAGACAGGGTTTAATAGCAATCAGCCCCAGCATTTT. This encodes CASKTGFNSNQPQHF.

Only one count was recorded for this clone. The J gene is TRBJ1-1, the V gene TRBV13; D is ambiguous. The CDR3 length is 13 residues. V gave up 3 bases and J gave up 3 bases, with 8 bases separating them. CDR1 is PRHDT, CDR2 FYEKMQ, per germline (reference sequence). CDR3 nucleotides: TGTGCCAGCAGCTTCAGGCTGCACACTGAAGCTTTCTTT. Its translation is CASSFRLHTEAFF.

V gene TRBV18 combines with J gene TRBJ2-3; no firm D call. Germline V CDR1 and CDR2: KGHSH, LQKENI. This CDR3 is 14 amino acids long. Trimming took 2 bases from V and 3 from J, leaving 9 bases between them. In DNA, the CDR3 is TGTGCCAGCTCACCAAATGGTGGGACAGATACGCAGTATTTT. Amino acids: CASSPNGGTDTQYF.

The chain recombines TRBV5-4 with TRBJ2-1; no clear D gene. Trimming stripped 1 base from V and 5 bases from J, with 10 bases between. The CDR3 sequence is 14 residues long. The germline gives CDR1 SGHNT, CDR2 YYREEE (reference sequence). CDR3: CASSLLVPDNEQFF. The CDR3 DNA sequence: TGTGCCAGCAGCTTGTTGGTTCCGGACAATGAGCAGTTCTTC. Full variable domain (remainder filled in from reference TRBV5-4 and TRBJ2-1): ETGVTQSPTHLIKTRGQQVTLRCSSQSGHNTVSWYQQALGQGPQFIFQYYREEENGRGNFPPRFSGLQFPNYSSELNVNALELDDSALYLCASSLLVPDNEQFFGPGTRLTVL.

The chain carries TRBV7-8 and TRBJ2-7; D is ambiguous. The V gene's germline CDR1 is SGHVS and CDR2 FQNEAQ. The CDR3 length is 14 residues. The germline V and J ends were trimmed by 1 base and 2 bases, with 9 bases remaining between them. The CDR3: CASSLGSAAYEQYF. In DNA form, the CDR3 reads TGTGCCAGCAGCTTAGGTTCGGCAGCCTACGAGCAGTACTTC.

The V gene is TRBV7-2, the J gene TRBJ2-5; D is unclear. CDR1 SGHTA and CDR2 FQGNSA come from the germline V gene. The CDR3 consists of 13 residues. Trimming left V 2 bases short and J 8 bases short, with 12 bases between. The DNA for the CDR3 is TGTGCCAGCAGCTTATACGGGTCCGACACCCAGTACTTC. Translation: CASSLYGSDTQYF.

V and J are TRBV10-2 and TRBJ2-5; D possibly matches TRBD1 or TRBD2 (5 bases each). V lost 4 bases and J 5 bases, leaving 8 bases between the germline ends. The length of the CDR3 is 12 residues. Germline V gives CDR1 WSHSY, CDR2 SAAADI. The CDR3 nucleotides read TGCGCCAGCAGTGTAGAGGGGGAGACCCAGTACTTC. Translating gives CASSVEGETQYF.

The rearrangement links TRBV27 to TRBJ2-5; a weak D match, TRBD1 (6 bases). Germline CDR1 MNHEY, CDR2 SMNVEV (reference sequence). CDR3 length equals 18 residues. Trimming took 5 bases from V and 5 from J, leaving 27 bases between them. CDR3 sequence (DNA): TGTGCCAGCAGTCCGAGGCCCGGGACAAGGGGATACGGGGAGACCCAGTACTTC. Protein product: CASSPRPGTRGYGETQYF.

This clone was found a few times. The CDR3 reads CASSPLGLAVVSYEQYF. The CDR3 coding sequence is TGTGCCAGCTCACCTCTGGGACTAGCGGTTGTATCCTACGAGCAGTACTTC. This chain connects TRBV18 to TRBJ2-7; 11 nucleotides align to TRBD2. Germline V gene sequence: CDR1 KGHSH, CDR2 LQKENI. Unmatched junction bases numbered 8, after V lost 3 bases and J lost 1 base. The CDR3 covers 17 residues.